The present entry profiles one T cell receptor beta chain with its context. Trimming shortened V by 5 bases and J by 0 bases, and 11 bases separated the two germline ends. The length of the CDR3 is 14 residues. The V gene's germline CDR1 is SGHTA and CDR2 FQGNSA. The data belong to a study of blood T cells in healthy people across ages. Using a J-beta primer mix together with a sample-barcoded 5' primer, a second PCR was run for roughly 6 to 12 cycles. TCRdb passed the 5' RACE reads through MiXCR, listing each CDR3 protein once. The table has about 690,000 distinct CDR3 sequences, around 38% seen once.

The specimen was blood. The J gene is TRBJ2-7, the V gene TRBV7-2; D possibly corresponds to TRBD1 (5 bases). This TCR came from an elderly man in good health. The DNA for the CDR3 is TGTGCCAGCAGCGTCTACAGGAGCTCCTACGAGCAGTACTTC. This codes for CASSVYRSSYEQYF. Drawing the rest from reference TRBV7-2 and TRBJ2-7, the complete variable domain is GAGVSQSPSNKVTEKGKDVELRCDPISGHTALYWYRQSLGQGLEFLIYFQGNSAPDKSGLPSDRFSAERTGGSVSTLTIQRTQQEDSAVYLCASSVYRSSYEQYFGPGTRLTVT.